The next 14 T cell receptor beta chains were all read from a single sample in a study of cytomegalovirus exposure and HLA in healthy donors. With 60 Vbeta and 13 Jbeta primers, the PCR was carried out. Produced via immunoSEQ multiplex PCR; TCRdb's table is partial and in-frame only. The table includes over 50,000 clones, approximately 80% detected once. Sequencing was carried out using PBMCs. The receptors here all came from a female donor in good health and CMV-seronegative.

The CDR3 is CASSYGTTGNTIYF. CDR3 nucleotides: TGTGCCAGCAGTTACGGGACAACTGGAAACACCATATATTTT. The chain combines TRBV6-6 with TRBJ1-3; D possibly corresponds to TRBD1 (6 bases). Trimming removed 2 bases at V and 2 bases at J, with 7 bases between. The CDR3 runs to 14 residues. Per the germline V gene, CDR1 is MNHNY and CDR2 is SVGAGI (reference sequence).

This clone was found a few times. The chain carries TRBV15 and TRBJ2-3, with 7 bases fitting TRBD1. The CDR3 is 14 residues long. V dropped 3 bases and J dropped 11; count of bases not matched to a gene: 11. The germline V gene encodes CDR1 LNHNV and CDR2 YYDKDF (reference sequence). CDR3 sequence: CATSSDSTGKVQYF. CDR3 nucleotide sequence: TGTGCCACCAGCAGCGACTCGACAGGGAAGGTGCAGTATTTT.

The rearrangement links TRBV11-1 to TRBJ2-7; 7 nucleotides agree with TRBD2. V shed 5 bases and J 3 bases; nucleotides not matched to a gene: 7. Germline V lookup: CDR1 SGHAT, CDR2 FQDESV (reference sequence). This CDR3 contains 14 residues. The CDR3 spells CASSLSGRDYEQYF. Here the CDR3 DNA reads TGTGCCAGCAGCCTTAGCGGGCGAGACTACGAGCAGTACTTC.

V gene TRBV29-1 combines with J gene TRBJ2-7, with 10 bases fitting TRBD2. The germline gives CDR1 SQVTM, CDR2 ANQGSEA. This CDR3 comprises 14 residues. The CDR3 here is CNPLGLAASYEQYF. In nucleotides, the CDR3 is TGCAACCCCCTAGGACTAGCGGCTTCCTACGAGCAGTACTTC.

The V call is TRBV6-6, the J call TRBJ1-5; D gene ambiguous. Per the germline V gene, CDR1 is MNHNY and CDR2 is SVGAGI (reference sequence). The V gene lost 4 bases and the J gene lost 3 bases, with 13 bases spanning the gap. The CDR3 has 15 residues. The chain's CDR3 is CASSWRSDANQPQHF. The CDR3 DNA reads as TGTGCCAGCAGTTGGAGGTCTGATGCCAATCAGCCCCAGCATTTT.

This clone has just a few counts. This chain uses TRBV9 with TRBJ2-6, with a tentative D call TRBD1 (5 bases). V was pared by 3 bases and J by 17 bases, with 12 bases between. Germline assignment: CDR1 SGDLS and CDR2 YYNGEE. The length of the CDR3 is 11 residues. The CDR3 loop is CASSGDRTLTF. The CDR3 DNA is TGTGCCAGCAGCGGAGACAGAACCTTGACTTTC.

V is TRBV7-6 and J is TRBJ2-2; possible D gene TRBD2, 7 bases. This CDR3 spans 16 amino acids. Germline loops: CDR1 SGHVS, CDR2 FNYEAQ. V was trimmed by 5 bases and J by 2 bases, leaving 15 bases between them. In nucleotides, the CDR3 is TGTGCCAGCAGCCAGAGGGGGGGCCTTAACACCGGGGAGCTGTTTTTT. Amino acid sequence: CASSQRGGLNTGELFF.

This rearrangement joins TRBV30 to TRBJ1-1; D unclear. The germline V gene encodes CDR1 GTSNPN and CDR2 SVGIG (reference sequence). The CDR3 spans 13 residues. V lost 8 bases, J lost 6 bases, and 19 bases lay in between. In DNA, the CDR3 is TGTGCCCGTTACCCCTTATTAGCGGCTGAAGCTTTCTTT. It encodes CARYPLLAAEAFF.

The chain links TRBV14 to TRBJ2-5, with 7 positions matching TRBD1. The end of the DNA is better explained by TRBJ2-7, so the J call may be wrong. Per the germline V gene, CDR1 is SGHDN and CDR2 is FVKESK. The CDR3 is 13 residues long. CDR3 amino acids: CASSLQGAYEQYF. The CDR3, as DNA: TGTGCCAGCAGCCTTCAGGGGGCCTACGAGCAGTACTTC.

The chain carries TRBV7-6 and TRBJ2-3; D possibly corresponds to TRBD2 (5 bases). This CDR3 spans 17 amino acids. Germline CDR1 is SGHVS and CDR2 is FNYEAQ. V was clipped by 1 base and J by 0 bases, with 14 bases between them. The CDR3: CASSLGLGSTSTDTQYF. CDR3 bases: TGTGCCAGCAGCTTAGGCTTGGGGAGCACTAGCACAGATACGCAGTATTTT. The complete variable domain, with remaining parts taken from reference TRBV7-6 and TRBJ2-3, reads GAGVSQSPRYKVTKRGQDVALRCDPISGHVSLYWYRQALGQGPEFLTYFNYEAQQDKSGLPNDRFSAERPEGSISTLTIQRTEQRDSAMYRCASSLGLGSTSTDTQYFGPGTRLTVL.

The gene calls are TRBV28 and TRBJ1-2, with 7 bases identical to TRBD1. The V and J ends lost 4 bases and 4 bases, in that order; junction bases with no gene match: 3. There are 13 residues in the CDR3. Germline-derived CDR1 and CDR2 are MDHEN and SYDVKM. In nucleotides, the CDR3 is TGTGCCAGCAGTTCCGACAGGGCCTATGGCTACACCTTC. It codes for CASSSDRAYGYTF.

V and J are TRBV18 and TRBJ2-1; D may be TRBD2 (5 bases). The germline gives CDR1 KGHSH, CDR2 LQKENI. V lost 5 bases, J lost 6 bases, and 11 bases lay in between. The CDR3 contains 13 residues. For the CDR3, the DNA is TGTGCCAGCTCATCCCGGACTGGCAATGAGCAGTTCTTC. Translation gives CASSSRTGNEQFF.

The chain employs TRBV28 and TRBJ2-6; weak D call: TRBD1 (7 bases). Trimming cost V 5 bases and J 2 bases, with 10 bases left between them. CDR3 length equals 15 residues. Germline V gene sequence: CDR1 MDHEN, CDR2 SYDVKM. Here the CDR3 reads CASSQGGPGANVLTF. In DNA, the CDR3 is TGTGCCAGCAGTCAGGGGGGCCCTGGGGCCAACGTCCTGACTTTC.

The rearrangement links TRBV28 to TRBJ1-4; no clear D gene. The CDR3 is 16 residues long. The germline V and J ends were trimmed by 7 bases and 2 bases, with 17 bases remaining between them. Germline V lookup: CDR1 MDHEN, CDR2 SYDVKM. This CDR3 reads CASTLGMGGTNEKLFF. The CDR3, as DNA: TGTGCCAGCACCCTAGGGATGGGAGGGACTAATGAAAAACTGTTTTTT.